This entry describes one TCR beta chain. The data were obtained in a study of blood T cell repertoires in COVID-19. Source study methods: Reference gene primer amplification gave nucleated cell count estimates. Libraries were prepared by immunoSEQ multiplex PCR; TCRdb keeps only in-frame clonotypes and omits some of them. That table supplies the V and J calls and clone size; D and trimming were determined from the DNA. The sample comprises some 350,000 clones, over 75% of which are singletons, and more than 0.8% rests with the top ten. The junction had 11 bases not matched to a gene; V was cut back by 3 bases and J by 4 bases. The CDR3 is 17 residues long. The germline V gene encodes CDR1 MDHEN and CDR2 SYDVKM.

This clonotype was obtained from a man younger than 30 who had recovered from COVID-19. The gene calls are TRBV28 and TRBJ2-7; TRBD1 matches 11 bases. Sequenced input: PBMCs or T cells enriched from blood (not recorded which). CDR3 nucleotide sequence: TGTGCCAGCAGTTTGATAGGTAGTGGACAGGGGGCATACGAGCAGTACTTC. Protein: CASSLIGSGQGAYEQYF.